What follows are 15 T cell receptor beta chains derived from one specimen sequenced in a study of T-cell memory formation after mild COVID-19. TCRdb independently ran MiXCR on the 5' RACE reads; one entry per CDR3 protein. The data show around 300,000 distinct CDR3 sequences, roughly an eighth seen once. Sequencing used PBMCs or a T cell subset sorted from them (not recorded which). These receptors were obtained from a man younger than 30 who had mild COVID-19 (a few samples of this study predate the infection). Cell type and time point are not known.

The CDR3 sequence: CASRRNYEQYF. CDR3 bases: TGTGCCAGCAGAAGAAATTACGAGCAGTACTTC. The J gene is TRBJ2-7, the V gene TRBV12-3 or TRBV12-4; D is unresolved. Deletions cut 6 bases from V and 4 bases from J, with 7 bases between. CDR3 size: 11 residues.

The sample holds a few counts of this clonotype. CDR3: CASTPGTLTEHEQFF. CDR3 coding DNA: TGTGCCAGCACCCCCGGGACACTCACTGAGCATGAGCAGTTCTTC. V gene TRBV7-3 combines with J gene TRBJ2-1; TRBD1 is a possible D gene (6 bases). Germline V lookup: CDR1 SGHTA, CDR2 FQGTGA. The CDR3 is 15 residues long. The V end lost 7 bases, the J end lost 8 bases, and 21 bases lay between the germline ends. The full variable domain, with the rest looked up from reference TRBV7-3 and TRBJ2-1, is GAGVSQTPSNKVTEKGKYVELRCDPISGHTALYWYRQSLGQGPEFLIYFQGTGAADDSGLPNDRFFAVRPEGSVSTLKIQRTERGDSAVYLCASTPGTLTEHEQFFGPGTRLTVL.

The CDR3 spells CASRTFTDTQYF. The CDR3 bases are TGTGCCAGCAGAACGTTCACAGATACGCAGTATTTT. This chain links TRBV12-3 or TRBV12-4 with TRBJ2-3; D gene unclear. The CDR3 consists of 12 residues. V was cut by 6 bases and J by 2 bases, with 6 bases left in between.

The rearrangement links TRBV12-3 or TRBV12-4 to TRBJ1-1, with D hard to call. Trimming removed 2 bases from V and 4 bases from J, with 11 bases in between. The CDR3 sequence is 14 residues long. Here the CDR3 DNA reads TGTGCCAGCAGTTTACATGGCGGAGGCACTGAAGCTTTCTTT. This gives the protein CASSLHGGGTEAFF.

In its sample, this clonotype was seen a few times. The chain combines TRBV7-8 with TRBJ2-5, with D perhaps being TRBD1 or TRBD2 (5 bases each). Trimming removed 5 bases from V and 2 bases from J, with 12 bases in between. CDR3 size: 14 residues. The V gene's germline CDR1 is SGHVS and CDR2 FQNEAQ. The CDR3: CASSRGRVQETQYF. In DNA, the CDR3 is TGTGCCAGCAGCCGGGGACGGGTACAAGAGACCCAGTACTTC.

The V call is TRBV28, the J call TRBJ1-5, with D uncertain. V lost 6 bases and J 0 bases, leaving 18 bases between the germline ends. The germline CDR1 and CDR2 sequences are MDHEN and SYDVKM. The CDR3 runs 17 residues. The chain's CDR3 is CASSHPRGQYSNQPQHF. The CDR3 DNA sequence: TGTGCCAGCAGCCACCCTCGCGGGCAGTATAGCAATCAGCCCCAGCATTTT.

In this sample, this clonotype turned up a few times. The chain carries TRBV30 and TRBJ1-1, with D perhaps TRBD1 (6 bases). Trimming removed 3 bases from V and 4 bases from J, with 15 bases in between. The CDR3 has 14 residues. The germline V gene has CDR1 GTSNPN and CDR2 SVGIG (reference sequence). The chain's CDR3 is CAWRLQGGGTEAFF. The CDR3 nucleotides read TGTGCCTGGAGATTACAGGGTGGGGGCACTGAAGCTTTCTTT.

V and J are TRBV11-2 and TRBJ1-4; D ambiguous. V was clipped by 2 bases and J by 5 bases, with 9 bases between them. Germline values: CDR1 SGHAT, CDR2 FQNNGV. The CDR3 contains 14 residues. This CDR3 reads CASSLIAWNEKLFF. CDR3 DNA: TGTGCCAGCAGCTTAATCGCGTGGAATGAAAAACTGTTTTTT. The full variable domain, in which reference TRBV11-2 and TRBJ1-4 provide the parts outside the CDR3, is EAGVAQSPRYKIIEKRQSVAFWCNPISGHATLYWYQQILGQGPKLLIQFQNNGVVDDSQLPKDRFSAERLKGVDSTLKIQPAKLEDSAVYLCASSLIAWNEKLFFGSGTQLSVL.

The V and J genes are TRBV7-9 and TRBJ2-5; D is perhaps TRBD1 or TRBD2 (5 bases each). The CDR3 is made up of 15 amino acids. The V end was cut by 4 bases, the J end by 2 bases, with 14 bases between. CDR1 SEHNR and CDR2 FQNEAQ come from the germline V gene (reference sequence). The CDR3: CASSSLEGFQETQYF. Written as DNA, the CDR3 is TGTGCCAGCAGCTCCCTCGAGGGGTTTCAAGAGACCCAGTACTTC.

The rearrangement links TRBV5-1 to TRBJ1-2; D is possibly TRBD1 (6 bases). V was shortened by 0 bases and J by 8 bases, with 17 bases between the two germline ends. Germline CDR1 and CDR2: SGHRS and YFSETQ. This CDR3 comprises 15 residues. CDR3 sequence (DNA): TGCGCCAGCAGCTTGGTAACGGGACACTTTGGAGGCTACACCTTC. Translating gives CASSLVTGHFGGYTF. Looking up the rest from reference TRBV5-1 and TRBJ1-2 gives the full variable domain: KAGVTQTPRYLIKTRGQQVTLSCSPISGHRSVSWYQQTPGQGLQFLFEYFSETQRNKGNFPGRFSGRQFSNSRSEMNVSTLELGDSALYLCASSLVTGHFGGYTFGSGTRLTVV.

This chain uses TRBV7-2 with TRBJ2-2; 9 nucleotides agree with TRBD1. The CDR3 is made up of 15 amino acids. V lost 5 bases and J lost 4; bases outside the gene matches: 5. Germline V gene sequence: CDR1 SGHTA, CDR2 FQGNSA. The CDR3 region is CASSTRQGGTGELFF. For the CDR3, the DNA is TGTGCCAGCAGCACCCGACAGGGGGGCACCGGGGAGCTGTTTTTT.

This clonotype came up a few times. The chain recombines TRBV27 with TRBJ2-1; 13 nucleotides match TRBD2. J gave up 6 bases and V 4 bases, and 0 bases lay outside the gene matches. This CDR3 has 14 amino acids. Germline V lookup: CDR1 MNHEY, CDR2 SMNVEV (reference sequence). CDR3 amino acids: CASSWTSGGNEQFF. As DNA, the CDR3 is TGTGCCAGCAGTTGGACTAGCGGGGGCAATGAGCAGTTCTTC.

This clonotype was picked up a small number of times. The chain has TRBV7-8 and TRBJ2-1; weak D call: TRBD2 (7 bases). The CDR3 consists of 16 residues. Per the germline V gene, CDR1 is SGHVS and CDR2 is FQNEAQ. Trimming shortened V by 6 bases and J by 5 bases, and 20 bases separated the two germline ends. In DNA form, the CDR3 reads TGTGCCAGCAGTCTAGGGGGGGAATACATGGACAATGAGCAGTTCTTC. Translating gives CASSLGGEYMDNEQFF.

This clonotype was picked up one time. J is TRBJ1-6 and V is TRBV5-5; D not resolved. The germline V and J ends were trimmed by 0 bases and 4 bases, with 14 bases remaining between them. The CDR3 has 17 amino acids. From germline, CDR1 is SGHKS and CDR2 YYEKEE (reference sequence). DNA of the CDR3: TGTGCCAGCAGCTTGGAGACGGCAGTTCTTTATAATTCACCCCTCCACTTT. Its protein is CASSLETAVLYNSPLHF.

The table lists this clonotype with a few counts. J is TRBJ1-2 and V is TRBV7-9; no definite D call. V was clipped by 1 base and J by 3 bases, with 9 bases between them. Germline assignment: CDR1 SEHNR and CDR2 FQNEAQ (reference sequence). The CDR3 contains 14 residues. The CDR3 DNA reads as TGTGCCAGCAGCTTAGTCACGGCAGACTATGGCTACACCTTC. The encoded protein is CASSLVTADYGYTF.